This T cell receptor beta chain was recorded in a study of spatial heterogeneity in lung cancer. Background on the study: In raw reads, more than nine appearances on average were recorded for each unique TCR and UMI combination.

Time point described: sample taken at primary tumor resection. Donation came from around 77 patients with untreated early-stage non-small cell lung cancer. Unsorted samples of tumor, nontumor lung or frozen PBMC had their whole RNA sequenced. In this sample, this clonotype is medium-sized (0.01 to 0.1%). The V end lost 3 bases, the J end lost 1 base, and 16 bases lay between the germline ends. The CDR3 consists of 17 residues. Germline V gene data show CDR1 as MNHEY and CDR2 as SMNVEV (reference sequence). A unique molecular identifier was attached to every TCR cDNA molecule. TCRdb recomputed calls from the 5' RACE reads with MiXCR, one row per CDR3 protein. The data show around 2,900 distinct CDR3 sequences, roughly 8.5% seen once.

The receptor was derived from a female donor with early-stage non-small cell lung cancer. The sequenced sample was normal lung tissue next to the tumor, obtained at surgery. J is TRBJ2-1 and V is TRBV27; D gene unclear. This CDR3 is CASSFTATMGSYNEQFF. The DNA for the CDR3 is TGTGCCAGCAGTTTCACCGCCACCATGGGGTCCTACAATGAGCAGTTCTTC.